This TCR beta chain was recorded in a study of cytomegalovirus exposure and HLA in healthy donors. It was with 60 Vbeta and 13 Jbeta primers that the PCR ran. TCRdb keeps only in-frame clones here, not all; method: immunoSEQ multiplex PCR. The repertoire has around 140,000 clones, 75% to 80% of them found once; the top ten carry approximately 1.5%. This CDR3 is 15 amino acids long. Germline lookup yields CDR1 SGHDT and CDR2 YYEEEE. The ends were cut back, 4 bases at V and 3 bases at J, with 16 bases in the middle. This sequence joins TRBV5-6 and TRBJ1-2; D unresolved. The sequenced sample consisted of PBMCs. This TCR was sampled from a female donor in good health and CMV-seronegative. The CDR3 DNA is TGTGCCAGCAGCCCCGACACGTCCATCGACTATGGCTACACCTTC. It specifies CASSPDTSIDYGYTF.